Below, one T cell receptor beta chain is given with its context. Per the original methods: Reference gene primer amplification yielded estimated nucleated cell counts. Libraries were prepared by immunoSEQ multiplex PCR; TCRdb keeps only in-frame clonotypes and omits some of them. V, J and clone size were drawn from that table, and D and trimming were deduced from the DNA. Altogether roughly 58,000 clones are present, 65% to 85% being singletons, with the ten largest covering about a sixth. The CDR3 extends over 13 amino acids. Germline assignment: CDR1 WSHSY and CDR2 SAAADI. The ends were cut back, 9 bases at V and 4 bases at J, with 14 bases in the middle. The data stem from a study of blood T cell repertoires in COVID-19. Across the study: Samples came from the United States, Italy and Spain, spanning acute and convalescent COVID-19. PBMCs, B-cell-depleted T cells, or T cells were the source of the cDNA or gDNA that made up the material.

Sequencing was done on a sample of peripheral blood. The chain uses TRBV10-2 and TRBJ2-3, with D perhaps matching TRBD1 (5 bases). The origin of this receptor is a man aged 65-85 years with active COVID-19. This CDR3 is CASSPRVADTQYF. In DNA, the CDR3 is TGCGCCAGTTCCCCCAGGGTGGCAGATACGCAGTATTTT.